A single sample gave rise to the 7 T cell receptor beta chains below, sequenced in a study of T cell clonality in common variable immunodeficiency. These receptors are not linked to any known antigen. The method was immunoSEQ multiplex PCR; TCRdb's version includes in-frame clones alone and lacks a portion of them. The sample lists about 19,000 clones, none appearing once, the ten largest making up 24%. Study conclusions and caveats: Common variable immunodeficiency TCR beta sequences reportedly had fewer deletions and N-nucleotide insertions.

Specimen: peripheral blood mononuclear cells. The receptors were gathered from a human donor with common variable immunodeficiency.

In its sample, this clone was seen a few times. The read terminates 3 residues ahead of where the CDR3 ends, so the germline J gene completes it. The J gene is TRBJ2-7, the V gene TRBV6-4; no firm D call. V shed 6 bases and J shed 4 bases, with 7 bases lying between them. The CDR3 consists of 11 residues. The germline CDR1 and CDR2 sequences are MRHNA and SNTAGT. The CDR3 reads CASSKQYEQYF. The part of the CDR3 DNA that was read is TGTGCCAGCAGCAAACAATACGAG.

This clone was counted at least ten times. The read stops 3 residues short of the end of the CDR3; the missing end is completed from the germline J gene. The rearrangement links TRBV10-3 to TRBJ1-1; a weak D match, TRBD1 (6 bases). CDR1 is ENHRY, CDR2 SYGVKD, per germline. V was trimmed by 3 bases and J by 0 bases, leaving 17 bases between them. This CDR3 is built from 17 residues. The DNA read from the CDR3 is TGTGCCATCAGTGATTACGGACAGAGAATAATGAACACTGAA. This translates into CAISDYGQRIMNTE. The CDR3, in full, reads CAISDYGQRIMNTEAFF.

This clone was seen only a few times. The read gets to within 3 residues of the CDR3 end, and the germline J gene fills in the rest. The rearrangement uses TRBV7-6 and TRBJ1-1, with D perhaps TRBD1 (5 bases). Looked up from germline, CDR1 is SGHVS and CDR2 is FNYEAQ. Trimming removed 3 bases at V and 1 base at J, with 9 bases between. The CDR3 runs 14 residues. CDR3 protein: CASSLGRRNTEAFF. The CDR3 DNA, read in part, is TGTGCCAGCAGCTTGGGGCGAAGGAACACTGAA. Based on the CDR3 plus reference TRBV7-6 and TRBJ1-1, the full variable domain is GAGVSQSPRYKVTKRGQDVALRCDPISGHVSLYWYRQALGQGPEFLTYFNYEAQQDKSGLPNDRFSAERPEGSISTLTIQRTEQRDSAMYRCASSLGRRNTEAFFGQGTRLTVV.

This clone came up a few times. From the germline J gene comes the end of the CDR3, since the read stops 3 residues before it. J is TRBJ2-7 and V is TRBV18; D not certain. The CDR3 consists of 13 residues. Trimming took off 5 bases at V and 3 bases at J, with 11 bases between the two ends. Germline assignment: CDR1 KGHSH and CDR2 LQKENI. The CDR3 reads CASSSIADYEQYF. Partial CDR3 DNA: TGTGCCAGCTCATCAATAGCAGACTACGAG.

A few counts support this clone. Sequencing ends 3 residues short of the CDR3 end; the germline J gene provides the rest. The V call is TRBV6-1, the J call TRBJ1-5; D ambiguous. CDR1 is MNHNS and CDR2 is SASEGT in the germline V gene. Trimming took 1 base from V and 5 from J, leaving 15 bases between them. The CDR3 extends over 16 amino acids. The CDR3 here is CASSEGAVMSYQPQHF. Partial CDR3 DNA: TGTGCCAGCAGTGAAGGGGCAGTGATGAGCTATCAGCCC.

This clone was counted between two and nine times. The observed sequence ends 3 residues before the CDR3 terminus, with the missing tail filled in from the germline J gene. The rearrangement links TRBV7-2 to TRBJ2-7, with TRBD1 as a possible D gene (6 bases). Germline loops: CDR1 SGHTA, CDR2 FQGNSA. V was pared by 4 bases and J by 0 bases, with 10 bases between. The CDR3 contains 14 residues. CDR3 DNA, as far as it was read: TGTGCCAGCAGCTACAGGGTATACTCCTACGAG. This gives the protein CASSYRVYSYE. In full, the CDR3 is CASSYRVYSYEQYF.

This clone has just a few counts. From the germline J gene comes the end of the CDR3, since the read stops 3 residues before it. The chain has TRBV7-3 and TRBJ2-3, with 13 bases lining up with TRBD2. This CDR3 comprises 16 residues. Germline CDR1 SGHTA, CDR2 FQGTGA. The V gene end was trimmed by 5 bases and the J gene end by 2 bases; junction bases not matched to a gene: 4. The sequenced CDR3 bases are TGTGCCAGCAGCCCGACTAGCGGGGGGATCACAGATACG. It yields the protein CASSPTSGGITDT. The whole CDR3 protein reads CASSPTSGGITDTQYF.